One sample yielded the 15 T cell receptor beta chains listed below, sequenced in a study of OX40 agonist ivuxolimab in advanced cancers. Clones were read by immunoSEQ multiplex PCR, and TCRdb kept only the in-frame ones, dropping some. The repertoire consists of around 46,000 clones, with roughly 90% occurring once and the leading ten covering about a third. The sequencing here drew on CD4+ or CD8+ T cells sorted from blood, taken in a trial of the OX40 agonist ivuxolimab. The receptors come from an adult with an advanced solid tumor such as melanoma, head and neck, liver or kidney cancer.

The chain carries TRBV29-1 and TRBJ2-3; the D gene is possibly TRBD2 (6 bases). CDR1 is SQVTM, CDR2 ANQGSEA, per germline. The CDR3 contains 14 residues. Trimming stripped 8 bases from V and 6 bases from J, with 21 bases between. The CDR3 loop reads CSLRREEYGDTQYF. Here the CDR3 DNA reads TGCAGCTTGAGGCGGGAAGAATACGGGGATACGCAGTATTTT.

The rearrangement links TRBV28 to TRBJ2-3; D remains ambiguous. Trimming cost V 5 bases and J 6 bases, with 18 bases left between them. Germline CDR1 reads MDHEN; CDR2 reads SYDVKM. The CDR3 extends over 15 amino acids. CDR3 region: CASSIFTSAVDTQYF. CDR3 DNA sequence: TGTGCCAGCAGTATCTTTACTTCCGCGGTCGATACGCAGTATTTT.

J is TRBJ1-1 and V is TRBV15, with D perhaps matching TRBD1 (5 bases). V was shortened by 7 bases and J by 3 bases, with 21 bases between the two germline ends. CDR3 size: 16 residues. CDR1 is LNHNV, CDR2 YYDKDF, per germline (reference sequence). This CDR3 reads CATIHRPGGEHTEAFF. In DNA form, the CDR3 reads TGTGCCACCATACATCGACCTGGAGGGGAGCACACTGAAGCTTTCTTT. The full variable domain, in which reference TRBV15 and TRBJ1-1 provide the parts outside the CDR3, is DAMVIQNPRYQVTQFGKPVTLSCSQTLNHNVMYWYQQKSSQAPKLLFHYYDKDFNNEADTPDNFQSRRPNTSFCFLDIRSPGLGDTAMYLCATIHRPGGEHTEAFFGQGTRLTVV.

The V and J genes are TRBV5-6 and TRBJ2-1; D call uncertain. This CDR3 is 14 amino acids long. In germline, CDR1 is SGHDT, CDR2 YYEEEE. Deletions cut 0 bases from V and 5 bases from J, with 9 bases between. This CDR3 is CASSLATVNNEQFF. DNA of the CDR3: TGTGCCAGCAGCTTGGCCACCGTTAACAATGAGCAGTTCTTC.

J is TRBJ1-2 and V is TRBV19; D remains ambiguous. The germline gives CDR1 LNHDA, CDR2 SQIVND (reference sequence). The CDR3 is made up of 15 amino acids. The V end was cut by 3 bases, the J end by 8 bases, with 19 bases between. The CDR3 region has the DNA TGTGCCAGTAGTATTCCCCGGGAGCCAGTTTGGGGCTACACCTTC. Translated, it gives CASSIPREPVWGYTF.

The rearrangement joins TRBV29-1 to TRBJ2-7; D unclear. The CDR3 runs 11 residues. Per the germline V gene, CDR1 is SQVTM and CDR2 is ANQGSEA. V lost 4 bases to trimming and J lost 6 bases, with 10 bases between them. CDR3 coding DNA: TGCAGCGTTGGGGAATTGGGCGAGCAGTACTTC. It specifies CSVGELGEQYF.

J is TRBJ2-7 and V is TRBV7-9; the D gene is possibly TRBD2 (6 bases). Trimming took 5 bases from V and 3 from J, leaving 11 bases between them. This CDR3 has 13 residues. The V gene's germline CDR1 is SEHNR and CDR2 FQNEAQ (reference sequence). CDR3 bases: TGTGCCAGCAGCGCCGGGGGTTTCTACGAGCAGTACTTC. Translation gives CASSAGGFYEQYF.

The chain couples TRBV5-1 to TRBJ2-1, with 13 positions matching TRBD2. The CDR3 has 16 residues. V lost 4 bases to trimming and J lost 7 bases; unmatched junction nucleotides: 8. From germline, CDR1 is SGHRS and CDR2 YFSETQ. CDR3 loop: CASSKGTSGTLNEQFF. CDR3 sequence (DNA): TGCGCCAGCAGCAAGGGGACTAGCGGGACTTTGAATGAGCAGTTCTTC. The full variable domain, rest sourced from reference TRBV5-1 and TRBJ2-1, is KAGVTQTPRYLIKTRGQQVTLSCSPISGHRSVSWYQQTPGQGLQFLFEYFSETQRNKGNFPGRFSGRQFSNSRSEMNVSTLELGDSALYLCASSKGTSGTLNEQFFGPGTRLTVL.

The chain has TRBV23-1 and TRBJ2-5, with D perhaps TRBD1 or TRBD2 (5 bases each). The J call may be incorrect, as the DNA end agrees better with TRBJ2-7. TRBV23-1 is sorted into the ORF group, with uncertain function. The CDR3 has 15 amino acids. CDR3 coding DNA: TGCGCCAGCCGTCTAGGGACCGCCGTCTCCTACGAGCAGTACTTC. Translated, it gives CASRLGTAVSYEQYF.

The chain employs TRBV5-1 and TRBJ1-2, with a possible D match to TRBD1 (5 bases). The CDR3 contains 14 residues. In germline, CDR1 is SGHRS, CDR2 YFSETQ. Trimming cost V 0 bases and J 2 bases, with 8 bases left between them. The CDR3: CASSLDSGNYGYTF. The CDR3 nucleotides read TGCGCCAGCAGCTTGGATTCAGGGAACTATGGCTACACCTTC.

The V call is TRBV7-9, the J call TRBJ2-1; D not resolved. Germline V gives CDR1 SEHNR, CDR2 FQNEAQ (reference sequence). The CDR3 runs 14 residues. Trimming left V 0 bases short and J 5 bases short, with 8 bases between. CDR3 DNA: TGTGCCAGCAGCTTAGCACGAGCGAACAATGAGCAGTTCTTC. Translation gives CASSLARANNEQFF.

V and J are TRBV11-2 and TRBJ2-1; possible D gene TRBD2, 6 bases. Germline assignment: CDR1 SGHAT and CDR2 FQNNGV. The V end was cut by 6 bases, the J end by 5 bases, with 8 bases between. The CDR3 runs 12 residues. The CDR3 nucleotides read TGTGCCAGCAGAAGACTAGACAATGAGCAGTTCTTC. Its translation: CASRRLDNEQFF. The full variable domain, completed using reference TRBV11-2 and TRBJ2-1, is EAGVAQSPRYKIIEKRQSVAFWCNPISGHATLYWYQQILGQGPKLLIQFQNNGVVDDSQLPKDRFSAERLKGVDSTLKIQPAKLEDSAVYLCASRRLDNEQFFGPGTRLTVL.

This clone turned up a few times. V and J are TRBV19 and TRBJ2-5; the D gene is possibly TRBD2 (6 bases). This CDR3 has 10 amino acids. Trimming shortened V by 8 bases and J by 5 bases, and 6 bases separated the two germline ends. CDR1 is LNHDA, CDR2 SQIVND, per germline (reference sequence). The CDR3 nucleotides are TGTGCCAGTGGGGGGGAGACCCAGTACTTC. Translating gives CASGGETQYF.

The chain combines TRBV7-9 with TRBJ2-5; D call uncertain. Trimming left V 6 bases short and J 5 bases short, with 10 bases between. CDR1 and CDR2 (germline): SEHNR, FQNEAQ (reference sequence). This CDR3 is 12 amino acids long. DNA of the CDR3: TGTGCCAGCAGAGAGACCGGCGAGACCCAGTACTTC. Protein: CASRETGETQYF.

This chain connects TRBV15 to TRBJ1-5; TRBD1 matches at 9 bases. The germline V gene has CDR1 LNHNV and CDR2 YYDKDF (reference sequence). CDR3 size: 16 residues. Germline trimming cut 0 bases from V and 4 bases from J; bases unmatched to any gene: 4. The chain's CDR3 is CATSRDRTGENQPQHF. In DNA form, the CDR3 reads TGTGCCACCAGCAGAGATCGGACAGGGGAAAATCAGCCCCAGCATTTT.